The next 25 T cell receptor beta chains were all read from a single sample in a study of OX40 agonist ivuxolimab in advanced cancers. Clones were sequenced by immunoSEQ multiplex PCR, and TCRdb holds only the in-frame ones, with some missing. The sample comprises about 73,000 clones, 85% to 90% of which are singletons, and roughly 0.56% rests with the top ten. The material was CD4+ or CD8+ T cells sorted from blood, obtained in a trial of the OX40 agonist ivuxolimab. The receptors originated from an adult with an advanced solid tumor such as melanoma, head and neck, liver or kidney cancer.

The chain recombines TRBV7-2 with TRBJ2-7, with TRBD2 identical over 7 bases. V shed 3 bases and J 7 bases; nucleotides not matched to a gene: 6. Germline CDR1 and CDR2: SGHTA and FQGNSA. This CDR3 has 13 residues. The DNA for the CDR3 is TGTGCCAGCAGCTTGGCGATTAGCGGGGAGCAGTACTTC. Protein sequence: CASSLAISGEQYF.

The chain employs TRBV7-9 and TRBJ2-5, with D maybe TRBD2 (5 bases). The CDR3 is made up of 13 amino acids. V lost 6 bases and J 4 bases, leaving 12 bases between the germline ends. Germline V lookup: CDR1 SEHNR, CDR2 FQNEAQ (reference sequence). As DNA, the CDR3 is TGTGCCAGCAGATTATCGGGGAGAGAGACCCAGTACTTC. This translates into CASRLSGRETQYF. Supplemented by reference TRBV7-9 and TRBJ2-5, the full variable domain reads DTGVSQNPRHKITKRGQNVTFRCDPISEHNRLYWYRQTLGQGPEFLTYFQNEAQLEKSRLLSDRFSAERPKGSFSTLEIQRTEQGDSAMYLCASRLSGRETQYFGPGTRLLVL.

The rearrangement uses TRBV6-5 and TRBJ2-7; the match to TRBD1 covers 11 bases. The CDR3 contains 15 residues. The V segment lost 6 bases and the J segment 5 bases; nucleotides outside the gene matches: 9. In germline, CDR1 is MNHEY, CDR2 SVGAGI. CDR3: CASRPRDRGFHEQYF. The CDR3 DNA sequence: TGTGCCAGCAGACCCCGGGACAGGGGGTTCCACGAGCAGTACTTC.

This chain connects TRBV5-8 to TRBJ2-4, with a tentative D call TRBD1 (6 bases). Germline loops: CDR1 SGHTS, CDR2 YDEGEE. With 2 bases removed from V and 8 bases from J, the gap between germline ends came to 14 bases. The CDR3 loop spans 14 amino acids. The CDR3 nucleotides are TGTGCCAGCAGCTTAGGGGGATTGGCGGACATTCAGTACTTC. Its protein product is CASSLGGLADIQYF.

This chain connects TRBV19 to TRBJ1-1; D may be TRBD1 (5 bases). Per germline, CDR1 LNHDA and CDR2 SQIVND (reference sequence). V dropped 5 bases and J dropped 4 bases, with 11 bases sitting between them. This CDR3 has 13 amino acids. CDR3 residues: CASSARESTEAFF. The CDR3 region has the DNA TGTGCCAGTAGTGCCAGGGAATCCACTGAAGCTTTCTTT.

The chain combines TRBV9 with TRBJ2-3; 8 bases match TRBD2. The CDR3 runs 15 residues. J lost 2 bases, V lost 4 bases, and 6 bases had no gene match. Germline V gene lookup returns CDR1 SGDLS and CDR2 YYNGEE. CDR3 sequence (DNA): TGTGCCAGCAGCACTGGACTAGCCCCCACAGATACGCAGTATTTT. It encodes CASSTGLAPTDTQYF.

This clone is a singleton in its sample. The chain combines TRBV7-2 with TRBJ2-7, with TRBD2 matching 7 bases. Per the germline V gene, CDR1 is SGHTA and CDR2 is FQGNSA. This CDR3 spans 13 amino acids. With V trimmed by 4 bases and J by 3 bases, 3 bases remained unmatched. The CDR3 DNA reads as TGTGCCAGCAGCTCTAGCGGTCGCTACGAGCAGTACTTC. Translation gives CASSSSGRYEQYF. Combining the CDR3 with reference TRBV7-2 and TRBJ2-7 gives the whole variable domain GAGVSQSPSNKVTEKGKDVELRCDPISGHTALYWYRQSLGQGLEFLIYFQGNSAPDKSGLPSDRFSAERTGGSVSTLTIQRTQQEDSAVYLCASSSSGRYEQYFGPGTRLTVT.

The chain has TRBV15 and TRBJ2-1, with D uncertain. The CDR3 is made up of 13 amino acids. V was clipped by 0 bases and J by 15 bases, with 15 bases between them. Germline CDR1 LNHNV, CDR2 YYDKDF (reference sequence). CDR3 in DNA: TGTGCCACCAGCAGAGACGCTACGGTTAACAGGTTCTTC. It yields the protein CATSRDATVNRFF.

V and J are TRBV11-3 and TRBJ2-4; either TRBD1 or TRBD2 may fit D (5 bases each). Germline CDR1 is SGHNT and CDR2 is YENEEA. The length of the CDR3 is 16 residues. The ends were cut back, 3 bases at V and 3 bases at J, with 15 bases in the middle. The CDR3 region has the DNA TGTGCCAGCAGCTTTGGGGGTAGCGTTGACAAAAACATTCAGTACTTC. Translated: CASSFGGSVDKNIQYF.

The chain carries TRBV13 and TRBJ2-7, with TRBD2 identical over 7 bases. The germline gives CDR1 PRHDT, CDR2 FYEKMQ (reference sequence). V gave up 2 bases and J gave up 0 bases; unmatched junction bases: 7. CDR3 size: 16 residues. The CDR3 here is CASSLIAAGDSYEQYF. Here the CDR3 DNA reads TGTGCCAGCAGCTTAATTGCGGCGGGGGACTCCTACGAGCAGTACTTC.

The chain links TRBV6-4 to TRBJ1-5, with 9 bases identical to TRBD1. Looked up from germline, CDR1 is MRHNA and CDR2 is SNTAGT. With V trimmed by 7 bases and J by 2 bases, 6 bases remained unmatched. The CDR3 loop spans 15 amino acids. The CDR3 is CASMMDRGGNQPQHF. In DNA, the CDR3 is TGTGCCAGCATGATGGACAGGGGTGGCAATCAGCCCCAGCATTTT.

This chain connects TRBV28 to TRBJ2-7, with unresolved D. The CDR3 contains 11 residues. In germline, CDR1 is MDHEN, CDR2 SYDVKM. The ends were cut back, 6 bases at V and 3 bases at J, with 6 bases in the middle. The CDR3 spells CASSRNYEQYF. The CDR3 DNA follows: TGTGCCAGCAGCCGAAACTACGAGCAGTACTTC.

This chain joins TRBV5-1 and TRBJ2-2; D perhaps matches TRBD1 (6 bases). The germline gives CDR1 SGHRS, CDR2 YFSETQ. The V end was cut by 1 base, the J end by 2 bases, with 9 bases between. CDR3 size: 15 residues. CDR3 nucleotide sequence: TGCGCCAGCAGCTTGACAGGGTCTAACACCGGGGAGCTGTTTTTT. Residues: CASSLTGSNTGELFF.

This clone has more than one count but fewer than ten. This chain uses TRBV23-1 with TRBJ2-7; 8 nucleotides align to TRBD1. TRBV23-1 falls under the ORF class, with uncertain function. This CDR3 comprises 13 residues. V dropped 3 bases and J dropped 3; count of bases not matched to a gene: 1. The CDR3 DNA is TGCGCCAGCAGTCACACAGGGGGCTACGAGCAGTACTTC. Protein: CASSHTGGYEQYF.

This chain joins TRBV5-5 and TRBJ1-1; D not certain. The germline V gene encodes CDR1 SGHKS and CDR2 YYEKEE (reference sequence). This CDR3 region has 15 residues. The V end lost 0 bases, the J end lost 1 base, and 10 bases lay between the germline ends. The CDR3 DNA reads TGTGCCAGCAGCTTGGGGTGGTGGGGGAACACTGAAGCTTTCTTT. This encodes CASSLGWWGNTEAFF.

This chain links TRBV5-6 with TRBJ2-3, with 7 bases fitting TRBD1. This CDR3 comprises 15 residues. Germline CDR1 reads SGHDT; CDR2 reads YYEEEE. With V trimmed by 4 bases and J by 1 base, 6 bases remained unmatched. CDR3 bases: TGTGCCAGCAGCACTACAGGGGTCGGCACAGATACGCAGTATTTT. Translation gives CASSTTGVGTDTQYF.

The chain is built from TRBV5-1 and TRBJ2-2; 9 nucleotides match TRBD2. Germline CDR1 reads SGHRS; CDR2 reads YFSETQ. The V gene end was trimmed by 4 bases and the J gene end by 0 bases; junction bases not matched to a gene: 7. The CDR3 loop spans 17 amino acids. CDR3 sequence (DNA): TGCGCCAGCAGCCCCAGCTCTAGCGGGACGAACACCGGGGAGCTGTTTTTT. Encoded protein: CASSPSSSGTNTGELFF.

V gene TRBV6-5 combines with J gene TRBJ1-5; D might be TRBD1 (6 bases). CDR3 length: 14 residues. Germline assignment: CDR1 MNHEY and CDR2 SVGAGI. The germline V and J ends were trimmed by 8 bases and 6 bases, with 17 bases remaining between them. As DNA, the CDR3 is TGTGCCAGCCAAGGGCCGGGGGCGAGTCAGCCCCAGCATTTT. Amino acid sequence: CASQGPGASQPQHF.

The chain joins TRBV18 to TRBJ1-5; the match to TRBD1 covers 10 bases. V lost 4 bases and J lost 6; bases outside the gene matches: 0. Germline V gene data show CDR1 as KGHSH and CDR2 as LQKENI. The CDR3 contains 13 residues. This CDR3 is CASSRTGGQPQHF. The CDR3 nucleotides are TGTGCCAGCTCACGGACAGGGGGTCAGCCCCAGCATTTT. Supplemented by reference TRBV18 and TRBJ1-5, the full variable domain reads NAGVMQNPRHLVRRRGQEARLRCSPMKGHSHVYWYRQLPEEGLKFMVYLQKENIIDESGMPKERFSAEFPKEGPSILRIQQVVRGDSAAYFCASSRTGGQPQHFGDGTRLSIL.

J is TRBJ2-5 and V is TRBV5-1; 12 bases fit TRBD1. V was pared by 0 bases and J by 9 bases, with 3 bases of the junction left unmatched. The CDR3 is made up of 14 amino acids. Germline V gene data show CDR1 as SGHRS and CDR2 as YFSETQ. In nucleotides, the CDR3 is TGCGCCAGCAGCTTGGGGGACAGGGGGCACTCCCAGTACTTC. Protein: CASSLGDRGHSQYF.

The table lists this clone with a count of one. The chain employs TRBV7-2 and TRBJ2-1; TRBD1 might be the D (5 bases). V was pared by 5 bases and J by 12 bases, with 11 bases between. CDR1 and CDR2 (germline): SGHTA, FQGNSA. This CDR3 is built from 11 residues. As DNA, the CDR3 is TGTGCCAGCAGCCCGGATAGGGGGCAGTTCTTC. It specifies CASSPDRGQFF.

This clone was seen once. This chain uses TRBV6-1 with TRBJ2-7; no definite D call. The CDR3 is 12 residues long. V lost 6 bases and J 3 bases, leaving 9 bases between the germline ends. CDR1 and CDR2 from the germline V gene are MNHNS and SASEGT. The CDR3 coding sequence is TGTGCCAGCAGCAAAGATCTCTACGAGCAGTACTTC. This encodes CASSKDLYEQYF.

The V and J genes are TRBV28 and TRBJ1-5; a possible D gene is TRBD1 (6 bases). Trimming left V 6 bases short and J 3 bases short, with 9 bases between. The CDR3 extends over 13 amino acids. Per the germline V gene, CDR1 is MDHEN and CDR2 is SYDVKM. This CDR3 reads CASSYRDNQPQHF. CDR3 sequence (DNA): TGTGCCAGCAGCTACAGGGACAATCAGCCCCAGCATTTT.

This chain uses TRBV19 with TRBJ1-1, with D perhaps matching TRBD1 (5 bases). This CDR3 has 16 amino acids. In germline, CDR1 is LNHDA, CDR2 SQIVND (reference sequence). V was shortened by 5 bases and J by 2 bases, with 18 bases between the two germline ends. The CDR3 nucleotides are TGTGCCAGTAGTCACGGGGGGAGGTCCGGCAACACTGAAGCTTTCTTT. Amino acid sequence: CASSHGGRSGNTEAFF.

The sample holds a few counts of this clone. V gene TRBV2 combines with J gene TRBJ2-1; weak D call: TRBD2 (5 bases). Germline V gene lookup returns CDR1 SNHLY and CDR2 FYNNEI. The CDR3 is 13 amino acids. V shed 4 bases and J shed 10 bases, with 14 bases lying between them. The CDR3 sequence: CASSGPSWEEQFF. In DNA, the CDR3 is TGTGCCAGCAGTGGGCCGAGCTGGGAGGAGCAGTTCTTC. The variable domain in full, with the rest retrieved from reference TRBV2 and TRBJ2-1, is EPEVTQTPSHQVTQMGQEVILRCVPISNHLYFYWYRQILGQKVEFLVSFYNNEISEKSEIFDDQFSVERPDGSNFTLKIRSTKLEDSAMYFCASSGPSWEEQFFGPGTRLTVL.